This T cell receptor beta chain was found in a study of cytotoxic CD8 clonotypes in ibrutinib-treated CLL. Study context: Overall, 24 responses were partial and 2 complete; following median about 70 months, about 14 patients stayed remitted and some 12 progressed. Once patients had received a median 12 months of treatment, range 6 to 36, response samples were obtained.

This clone has only a few counts. Antigen: not known. Study results and caveats: At the start, clonality exceeded age-matched healthy donors and followed circulating CD8+ T-cell counts.

Trimming stripped 5 bases from V and 4 bases from J, with 5 bases between. Germline CDR1 and CDR2: LNHDA and SQIVND (reference sequence). CDR3 size: 11 residues. Assay used: immunoSEQ multiplex PCR; TCRdb lists only in-frame clones, some missing. The table shows fewer than 400,000 clones, with under 70% occurring only once. The chain uses TRBV19 and TRBJ1-1; D is unresolved. The TCR comes from a human donor with chronic lymphocytic leukemia. The sample was PBMCs, taken after 36 months of ibrutinib treatment. CDR3 loop: CASSVGTEAFF. Written as DNA, the CDR3 is TGTGCCAGTAGTGTGGGCACTGAAGCTTTCTTT.